The sample holds a few counts of the clone carrying this TCR beta chain. This sample stems from a study of blood T cell repertoires in COVID-19. In the authors' methods: It was from reference gene primer amplification that nucleated cell counts were estimated. Here immunoSEQ multiplex PCR was the method, and the copy in TCRdb shows in-frame clones only, minus some. The DNA was the basis for D and trimming; V, J and clone size are from that table. The sample lists tens of thousands of clones, around 72% seen once, with roughly 40% in the top ten. Germline V gene data show CDR1 as SGHTA and CDR2 as FQGNSA. The CDR3 extends over 15 amino acids. Trimming removed 1 base at V and 4 bases at J, with 10 bases between.

The clonotype originates from a woman of 80 years or more with acute or convalescent COVID-19. The source material was peripheral blood. The V and J genes are TRBV7-2 and TRBJ2-2; maybe TRBD2 (6 bases). CDR3 sequence: CASSLGLASTGELFF. The CDR3 bases are TGTGCCAGCAGCTTAGGGCTAGCGTCCACCGGGGAGCTGTTTTTT. Full variable domain (outside the CDR3, taken from reference TRBV7-2 and TRBJ2-2): GAGVSQSPSNKVTEKGKDVELRCDPISGHTALYWYRQSLGQGLEFLIYFQGNSAPDKSGLPSDRFSAERTGGSVSTLTIQRTQQEDSAVYLCASSLGLASTGELFFGEGSRLTVL.